This T cell receptor beta chain was obtained from a study of T cell repertoires in cytomegalovirus infection. Study background: HLA-B-restricted CMV epitopes that are well studied, plus recently identified HLA-C-restricted ones, were used by the study. Shared public TCR beta signatures pointed to both CMV infection and a matching HLA type. Broader study findings: HLA-C-restricted CMV-specific TCR beta clonotypes were dominant in the ex vivo response. Frequencies of public TCR beta families were cumulated, and this identified carriers of CMV plus the relevant HLA.

This clonotype was seen ten or more times. As yet, its antigen is unknown. TCRdb ran MiXCR on the reads and lists one entry per CDR3 protein. The sample lists 350,000 to 400,000 distinct CDR3 sequences; about 35% were seen once. Germline CDR1 and CDR2: SGHVS and FQNEAQ. The CDR3 loop spans 16 amino acids. V lost 0 bases, J lost 4 bases, and 13 bases lay in between. The source is a human donor in good health (CMV status not recorded). Some clones in this sample may be carry-over from other donors' samples. The chain carries TRBV7-8 and TRBJ1-3; the D is unclear. Here the sequenced sample was cultured PBMCs, taken from culture after CMV antigen stimulation. The CDR3 is CASSLASTVMGNTIYF. As DNA, the CDR3 is TGTGCCAGCAGCTTAGCGTCCACCGTGATGGGAAACACCATATATTTT.